The 3 T cell receptor beta chains in this list originate from one sample, sequenced in a study of post-analysis software for immune sequencing data. Study-level findings and limits: Elevated frequency relative to controls characterized about 5 TRBV segments in patients, TRBV5-6, TRBV5-1 and TRBV20-1 among them.

Unique molecular identifiers were carried by the TCR beta cDNA libraries. TCRdb re-called the PCR reads with MiXCR, one entry per CDR3 protein. The sample lists about 210,000 distinct CDR3 sequences; over 25% were seen once. What these receptors recognize is not known. The sample was blood. All receptors derive from a girl younger than 18 with multiple sclerosis.

Ten or more counts support this clonotype. V usage is TRBV9 and J usage is TRBJ2-1, with 11 bases aligning to TRBD2. CDR1 SGDLS and CDR2 YYNGEE come from the germline V gene. V was pared by 3 bases and J by 5 bases, with 4 bases of the junction left unmatched. The CDR3 runs to 15 residues. DNA of the CDR3: TGTGCCAGCAGCGCCCGACTAGCGGGGAACAATGAGCAGTTCTTC. This codes for CASSARLAGNNEQFF.

This chain links TRBV24-1 with TRBJ1-5; TRBD1 matches at 11 bases. The length of the CDR3 is 15 residues. The V gene end was trimmed by 6 bases and the J gene end by 6 bases; junction bases not matched to a gene: 6. Germline lookup yields CDR1 KGHDR and CDR2 SFDVKD. CDR3 DNA: TGTGCCACCAGTCGAGGACAGGGGGCCGGTCAGCCCCAGCATTTT. Protein sequence: CATSRGQGAGQPQHF.

Turning to this clonotype: The junction departs from germline at one end; a sequencing error may be responsible. V gene TRBV5-1 combines with J gene TRBJ2-3; D might be TRBD2 (5 bases). This CDR3 region has 14 residues. Germline assignment: CDR1 SGHRS and CDR2 YFSETQ. CDR3 loop: CASSLGLYTDAQYF. CDR3 sequence (DNA): TGCGCCAGCAGCTTGGGACTATACACAGATGCGCAGTATTTT. The whole variable domain, filled in from reference TRBV5-1 and TRBJ2-3, reads KAGVTQTPRYLIKTRGQQVTLSCSPISGHRSVSWYQQTPGQGLQFLFEYFSETQRNKGNFPGRFSGRQFSNSRSEMNVSTLELGDSALYLCASSLGLYTDAQYFGPGTRLTVL.